This entry concerns a single T cell receptor (beta chain). Its cognate antigen has yet to be identified. No clone much larger than this one lies a single base away; base qualities are absent. This sample is drawn from a study of blood T cell repertoires in COVID-19 (dated by TCRdb to the early 2020s). At the level of the whole study: The collaborator samples originated in the United States, Italy and Spain and spanned the acute and convalescent phases of COVID-19. The prospective study material was composed of cDNA or gDNA derived from T cells, B-cell-depleted T cells, or PBMCs. The dataset comprised deeply sampled blood TCRbeta repertoires from subjects exposed to, actively infected with, or recovered from COVID-19. The repertoires were released in a freely available public database intended as a resource for research on the immune response to SARS-CoV-2. The samples were drawn from two sources: the first 160 participants of the ongoing ImmuneRACE study, and 950 to 1,500 subjects contributed by 6 global collaborators. Sample metadata almost always included a de-identified subject ID, COVID-19 status, age in years and sex. Where available, HLA class I and class II types were obtained from metadata supplied by the sample provider rather than from assay-based typing.

TCRbeta CDR3 regions were amplified from genomic DNA by means of the immunoSEQ Assay, a bias-controlled multiplex PCR. The paper's processing steps were these. The number of nucleated cells in each sample was estimated by amplification of reference gene primers within the assay. To quantify the absolute abundance of each unique TCRbeta CDR3 rearrangement, sequence reads were collapsed and filtered. Productive Simpson clonality was computed per sample as the square root of Simpson's diversity index over productive rearrangements. TCRdb retrieved this table from immuneACCESS and kept in-frame rearrangements only. Not all clones are present; in checked studies, unresolved V genes account for under half, and no reason is known for the remainder. V, J and clone size derive from that table, while D and trimming were established from the DNA sequence. The sample profile shows roughly 250,000 clones; around 86% of them were found once. The ten top clones hold roughly 1.6% of the sample.

Participants in the prospective study were enrolled through a virtual design, were aged 18 to 89 years, and lived in about two dozen United States geographic areas. To assign participants to cohorts, the prospective study relied on clinical history that participants themselves reported in a screening survey and a study questionnaire. Recovered participants in ImmuneRACE Cohort 3 were defined as having two consecutive negative NP/OP PCR tests, clearance from a healthcare professional, or resolution of symptoms. In the prospective study, whole blood, serum and a nasopharyngeal or oropharyngeal swab were collected from each participant by mobile phlebotomists. Additional blood draws and questionnaires over an approximately 2-month period could optionally be provided by prospective study participants. Blood samples from the prospective study were shipped frozen or at room temperature prior to DNA extraction.

What the study reported, not specific to this receptor: The amount of clinical and demographic metadata varied by source and participant and was provided uncurated.

The CDR3 measures 13 amino acids from cysteine to phenylalanine. Just the 39-base CDR3 DNA is kept, in frame starting at base 1. Trimming costs V 6 bases and J 0 bases, and their ends lie 6 bases apart. CDR1 and CDR2 are read off the germline V gene as SNHLY and FYNNEI. This chain joins TRBV2 to TRBJ1-5, and perhaps TRBD1 as D gene, on 5 matching bases. Sequencing input: PBMCs or T cells enriched from blood (not recorded which). The TCR was taken from a woman in her fifties or sixties who had recovered from COVID-19. The CDR3 protein is CASSTGSNQPQHF. The DNA is as follows: TGTGCCAGCAGCACAGGTAGCAATCAGCCCCAGCATTTT.